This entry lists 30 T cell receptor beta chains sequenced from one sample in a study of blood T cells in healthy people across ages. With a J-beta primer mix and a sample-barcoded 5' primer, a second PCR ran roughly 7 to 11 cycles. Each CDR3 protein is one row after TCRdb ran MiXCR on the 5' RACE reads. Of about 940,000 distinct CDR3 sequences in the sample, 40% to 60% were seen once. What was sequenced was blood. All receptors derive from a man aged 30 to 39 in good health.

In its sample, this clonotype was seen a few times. The CDR3 is CASSLEGTEETQYF. Here the CDR3 DNA reads TGCGCCAGCAGCTTGGAGGGGACAGAAGAGACCCAGTACTTC. This sequence joins TRBV5-1 and TRBJ2-5; 7 bases map to TRBD1. Trimming cost V 0 bases and J 3 bases; bases outside gene matches: 2. The germline V gene has CDR1 SGHRS and CDR2 YFSETQ. CDR3 length: 14 amino acids.

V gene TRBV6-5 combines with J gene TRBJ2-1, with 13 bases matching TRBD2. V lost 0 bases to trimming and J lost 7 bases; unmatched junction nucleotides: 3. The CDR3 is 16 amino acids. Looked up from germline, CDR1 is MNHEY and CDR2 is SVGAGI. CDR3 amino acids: CASSYSGLAGPNEQFF. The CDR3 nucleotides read TGTGCCAGCAGTTACTCGGGACTAGCGGGGCCAAATGAGCAGTTCTTC.

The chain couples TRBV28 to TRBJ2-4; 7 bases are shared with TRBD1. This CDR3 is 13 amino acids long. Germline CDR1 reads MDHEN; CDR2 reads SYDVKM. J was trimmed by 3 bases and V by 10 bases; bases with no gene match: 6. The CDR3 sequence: CATTGQFKNIQYF. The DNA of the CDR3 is TGTGCCACTACGGGACAGTTCAAAAACATTCAGTACTTC.

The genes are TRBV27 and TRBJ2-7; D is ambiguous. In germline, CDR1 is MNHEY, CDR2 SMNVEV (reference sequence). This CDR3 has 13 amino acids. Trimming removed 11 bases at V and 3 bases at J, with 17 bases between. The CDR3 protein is CAGASNRNYEQYF. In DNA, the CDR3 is TGTGCCGGCGCCTCAAACAGAAACTACGAGCAGTACTTC.

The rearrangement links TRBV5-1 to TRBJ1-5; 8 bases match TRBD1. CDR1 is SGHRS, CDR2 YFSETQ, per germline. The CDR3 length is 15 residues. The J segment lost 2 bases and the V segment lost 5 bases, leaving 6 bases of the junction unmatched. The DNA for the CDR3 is TGCGCCAGCAGTTCGACAGGGGCCGGCAATCAGCCCCAGCATTTT. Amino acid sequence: CASSSTGAGNQPQHF.

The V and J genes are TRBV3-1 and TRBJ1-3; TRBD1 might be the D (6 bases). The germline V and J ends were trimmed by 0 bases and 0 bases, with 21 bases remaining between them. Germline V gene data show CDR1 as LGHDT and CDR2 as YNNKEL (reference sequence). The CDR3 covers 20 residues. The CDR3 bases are TGTGCCAGCAGCCAAGATCGCCGGAGTTACAGGGCGAGCTCTGGAAACACCATATATTTT. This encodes CASSQDRRSYRASSGNTIYF. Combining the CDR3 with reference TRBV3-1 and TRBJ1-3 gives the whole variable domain DTAVSQTPKYLVTQMGNDKSIKCEQNLGHDTMYWYKQDSKKFLKIMFSYNNKELIINETVPNRFSPKSPDKAHLNLHINSLELGDSAVYFCASSQDRRSYRASSGNTIYFGEGSWLTVV.

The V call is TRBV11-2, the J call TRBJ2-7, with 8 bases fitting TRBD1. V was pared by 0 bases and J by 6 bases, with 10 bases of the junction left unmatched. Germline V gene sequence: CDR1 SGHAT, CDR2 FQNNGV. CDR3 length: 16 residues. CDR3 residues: CASSLDSGQGGREQYF. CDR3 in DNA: TGTGCCAGCAGCTTAGATAGCGGACAGGGTGGCCGCGAGCAGTACTTC.

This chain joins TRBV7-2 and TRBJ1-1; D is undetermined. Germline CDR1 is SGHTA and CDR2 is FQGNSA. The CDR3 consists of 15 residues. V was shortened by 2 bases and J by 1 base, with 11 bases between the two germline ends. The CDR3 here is CASSLSASWNTEAFF. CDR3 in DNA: TGTGCCAGCAGCTTATCCGCCTCTTGGAACACTGAAGCTTTCTTT. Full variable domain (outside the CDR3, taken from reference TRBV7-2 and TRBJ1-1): GAGVSQSPSNKVTEKGKDVELRCDPISGHTALYWYRQSLGQGLEFLIYFQGNSAPDKSGLPSDRFSAERTGGSVSTLTIQRTQQEDSAVYLCASSLSASWNTEAFFGQGTRLTVV.

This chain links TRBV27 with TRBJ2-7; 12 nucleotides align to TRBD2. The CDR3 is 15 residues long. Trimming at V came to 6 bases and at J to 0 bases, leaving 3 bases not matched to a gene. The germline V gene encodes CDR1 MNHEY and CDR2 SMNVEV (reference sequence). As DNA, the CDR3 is TGTGCCAGCAGGAAGGGACTAGCGGGCTCCTACGAGCAGTACTTC. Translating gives CASRKGLAGSYEQYF.

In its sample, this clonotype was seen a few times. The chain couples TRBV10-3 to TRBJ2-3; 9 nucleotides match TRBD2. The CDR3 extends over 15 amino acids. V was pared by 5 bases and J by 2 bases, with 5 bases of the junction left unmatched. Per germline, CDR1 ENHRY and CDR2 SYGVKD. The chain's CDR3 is CAISSGLAVTDTQYF. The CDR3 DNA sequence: TGTGCCATCAGTTCGGGACTAGCCGTCACAGATACGCAGTATTTT.

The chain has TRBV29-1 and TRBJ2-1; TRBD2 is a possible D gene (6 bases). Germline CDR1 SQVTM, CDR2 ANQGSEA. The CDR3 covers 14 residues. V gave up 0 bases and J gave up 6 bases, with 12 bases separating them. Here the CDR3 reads CSVEEGLAANEQFF. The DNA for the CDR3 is TGCAGCGTTGAAGAGGGTTTAGCGGCCAATGAGCAGTTCTTC.

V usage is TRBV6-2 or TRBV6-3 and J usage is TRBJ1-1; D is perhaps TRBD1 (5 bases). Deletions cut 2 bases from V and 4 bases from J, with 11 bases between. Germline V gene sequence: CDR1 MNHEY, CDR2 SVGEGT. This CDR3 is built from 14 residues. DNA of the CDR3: TGTGCCAGCAGTTACGGCAGGGAATTCACTGAAGCTTTCTTT. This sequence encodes CASSYGREFTEAFF.

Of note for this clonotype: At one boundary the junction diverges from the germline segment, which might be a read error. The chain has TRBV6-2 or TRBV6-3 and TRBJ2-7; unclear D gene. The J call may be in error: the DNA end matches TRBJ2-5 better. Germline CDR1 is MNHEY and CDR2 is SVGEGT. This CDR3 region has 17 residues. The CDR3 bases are TGTGCCGGCAGTTACCAGTGGGATGAAGGCTTGGTAGAGACCCAGTACTTC. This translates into CAGSYQWDEGLVETQYF.

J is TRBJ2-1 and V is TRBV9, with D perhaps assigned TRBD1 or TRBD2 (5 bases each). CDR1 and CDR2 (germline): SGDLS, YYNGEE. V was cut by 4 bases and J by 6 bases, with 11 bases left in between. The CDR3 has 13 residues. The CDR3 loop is CASSRGASNEQFF. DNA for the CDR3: TGTGCCAGCAGCAGGGGAGCGAGCAATGAGCAGTTCTTC.

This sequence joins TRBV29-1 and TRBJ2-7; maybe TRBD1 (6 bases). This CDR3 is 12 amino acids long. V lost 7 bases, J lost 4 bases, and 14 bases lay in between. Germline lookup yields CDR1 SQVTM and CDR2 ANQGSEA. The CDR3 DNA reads TGCAGCGCCGGAACAGGGCAGTACGAGCAGTACTTC. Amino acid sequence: CSAGTGQYEQYF.

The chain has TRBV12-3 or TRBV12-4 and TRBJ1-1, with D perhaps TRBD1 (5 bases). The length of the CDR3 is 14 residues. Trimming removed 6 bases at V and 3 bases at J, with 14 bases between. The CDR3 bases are TGTGCCAGCAGGCGGGGCGCCGGGGACACTGAAGCTTTCTTT. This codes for CASRRGAGDTEAFF.

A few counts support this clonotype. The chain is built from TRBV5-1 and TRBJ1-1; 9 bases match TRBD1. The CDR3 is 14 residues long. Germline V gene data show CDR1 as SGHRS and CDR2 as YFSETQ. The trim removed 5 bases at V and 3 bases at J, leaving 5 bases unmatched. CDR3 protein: CASRRQGVDTEAFF. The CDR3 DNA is TGCGCCAGCAGGAGACAGGGGGTCGACACTGAAGCTTTCTTT.

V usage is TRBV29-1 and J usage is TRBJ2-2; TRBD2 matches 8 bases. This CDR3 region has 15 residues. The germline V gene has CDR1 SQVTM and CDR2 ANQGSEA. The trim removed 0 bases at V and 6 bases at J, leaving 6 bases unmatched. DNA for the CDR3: TGCAGCGTTGAAGATCCCGGGGGGGCTGCCGGGGAGCTGTTTTTT. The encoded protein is CSVEDPGGAAGELFF.

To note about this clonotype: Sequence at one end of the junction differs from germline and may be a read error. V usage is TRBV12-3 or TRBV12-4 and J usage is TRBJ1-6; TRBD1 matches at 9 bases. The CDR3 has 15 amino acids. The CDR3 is CASSQFPTGGSPPHF. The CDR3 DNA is TGTGCCAGCAGTCAGTTCCCGACAGGGGGATCACCCCCCCACTTT.

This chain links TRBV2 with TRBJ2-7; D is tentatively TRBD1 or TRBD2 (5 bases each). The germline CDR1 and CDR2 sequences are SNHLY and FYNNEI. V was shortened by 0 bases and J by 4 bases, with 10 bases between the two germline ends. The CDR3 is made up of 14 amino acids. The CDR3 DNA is TGTGCCAGCAGTGAAGCCGCAGGGACGTACGAGCAGTACTTC. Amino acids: CASSEAAGTYEQYF.

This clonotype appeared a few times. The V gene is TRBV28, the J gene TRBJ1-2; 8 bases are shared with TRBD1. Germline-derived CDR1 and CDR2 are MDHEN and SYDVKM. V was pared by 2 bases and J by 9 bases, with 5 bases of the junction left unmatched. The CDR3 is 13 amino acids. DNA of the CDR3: TGTGCCAGCAGTTTACAGGGGGCGCTGAGCTACACCTTC. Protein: CASSLQGALSYTF.

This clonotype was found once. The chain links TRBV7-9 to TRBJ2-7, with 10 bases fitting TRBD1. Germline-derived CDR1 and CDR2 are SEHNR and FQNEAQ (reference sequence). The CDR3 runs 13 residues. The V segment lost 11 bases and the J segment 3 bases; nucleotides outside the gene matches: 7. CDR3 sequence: CAGTGEDLYEQYF. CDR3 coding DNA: TGTGCCGGGACAGGGGAGGACCTCTACGAGCAGTACTTC.

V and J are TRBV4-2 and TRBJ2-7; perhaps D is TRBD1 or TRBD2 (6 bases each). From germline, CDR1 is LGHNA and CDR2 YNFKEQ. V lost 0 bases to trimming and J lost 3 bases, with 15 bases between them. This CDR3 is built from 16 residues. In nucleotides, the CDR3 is TGTGCCAGCAGCCAAGATAGGGTCAAGGGGGGCTACGAGCAGTACTTC. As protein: CASSQDRVKGGYEQYF.

The CDR3 is CASTVDTEGAKLFF. CDR3 nucleotides: TGTGCCAGCACCGTCGACACTGAAGGCGCAAAACTGTTTTTT. The J gene is TRBJ1-4, the V gene TRBV25-1; D remains unclear. The germline V and J ends were trimmed by 7 bases and 10 bases, with 19 bases remaining between them. Germline V lookup: CDR1 MGHDK, CDR2 SYGVNS. The CDR3 is 14 residues long.

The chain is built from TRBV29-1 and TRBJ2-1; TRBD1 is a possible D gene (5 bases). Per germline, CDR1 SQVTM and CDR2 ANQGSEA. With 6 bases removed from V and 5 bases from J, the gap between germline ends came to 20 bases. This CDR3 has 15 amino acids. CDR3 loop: CSVPPRIRTHNEQFF. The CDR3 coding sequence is TGCAGCGTCCCTCCCCGGATCCGGACACACAATGAGCAGTTCTTC.

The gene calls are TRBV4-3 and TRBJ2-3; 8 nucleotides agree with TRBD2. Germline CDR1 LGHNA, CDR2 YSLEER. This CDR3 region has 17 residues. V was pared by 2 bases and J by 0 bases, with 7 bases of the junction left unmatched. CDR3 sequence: CASSQRPAGASTDTQYF. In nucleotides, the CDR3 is TGCGCCAGCAGCCAAAGGCCAGCGGGGGCTAGCACAGATACGCAGTATTTT.

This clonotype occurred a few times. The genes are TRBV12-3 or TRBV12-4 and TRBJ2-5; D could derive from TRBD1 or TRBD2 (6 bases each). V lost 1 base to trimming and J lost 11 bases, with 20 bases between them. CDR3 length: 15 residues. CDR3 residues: CASSLGGAPRREQYF. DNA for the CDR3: TGTGCCAGCAGTTTAGGGGGGGCCCCTCGACGTGAGCAGTACTTC.

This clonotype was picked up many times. The CDR3: CASSFPGSTDTQYF. CDR3 DNA sequence: TGTGCCAGCAGCTTTCCAGGGAGCACAGATACGCAGTATTTT. This sequence joins TRBV5-5 and TRBJ2-3; the D gene is possibly TRBD1 (5 bases). Trimming took off 2 bases at V and 0 bases at J, with 7 bases between the two ends. Germline CDR1 reads SGHKS; CDR2 reads YYEKEE (reference sequence). This CDR3 has 14 amino acids.

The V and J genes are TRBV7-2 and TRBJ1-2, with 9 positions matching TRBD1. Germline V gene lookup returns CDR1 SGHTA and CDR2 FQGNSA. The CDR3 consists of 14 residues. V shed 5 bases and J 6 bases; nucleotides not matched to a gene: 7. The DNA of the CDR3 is TGTGCCAGCAGCGTAATGACAGGGGGACATGGCTACACCTTC. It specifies CASSVMTGGHGYTF. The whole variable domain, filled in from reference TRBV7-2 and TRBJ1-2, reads GAGVSQSPSNKVTEKGKDVELRCDPISGHTALYWYRQSLGQGLEFLIYFQGNSAPDKSGLPSDRFSAERTGGSVSTLTIQRTQQEDSAVYLCASSVMTGGHGYTFGSGTRLTVV.

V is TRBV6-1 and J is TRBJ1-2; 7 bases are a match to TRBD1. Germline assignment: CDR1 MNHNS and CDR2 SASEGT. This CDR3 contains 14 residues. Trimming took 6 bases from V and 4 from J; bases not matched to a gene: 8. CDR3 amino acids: CASRYTGASYGYTF. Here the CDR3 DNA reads TGTGCCAGCAGATACACAGGGGCATCCTATGGCTACACCTTC.